These 3 T cell receptor beta chains were all obtained from the same sample, sequenced in a study of blood T cell repertoires in COVID-19. Only in-frame clones appear in the TCRdb table, and some are missing; sequencing was by immunoSEQ multiplex PCR. This table holds just under 95,000 clones, around 80% found once. The sequencing sample was made of peripheral blood. These receptors were taken from a man aged 45-65 years who had recovered from COVID-19.

CDR3 DNA sequence: TGTGCCAGCAGCTCAAAGACTAGCATACGTGCCACCGGGGAGCTGTTTTTT. As protein: CASSSKTSIRATGELFF. This rearrangement joins TRBV7-8 to TRBJ2-2; 7 nucleotides match TRBD2. J was trimmed by 4 bases and V by 4 bases; bases with no gene match: 12. This CDR3 is built from 17 residues. Germline lookup yields CDR1 SGHVS and CDR2 FQNEAQ.

This chain uses TRBV9 with TRBJ1-2; 7 nucleotides match TRBD1. Trimming took 6 bases from V and 3 from J; bases not matched to a gene: 8. The CDR3 extends over 14 amino acids. CDR1 is SGDLS, CDR2 YYNGEE, per germline. The CDR3 is CASTPRGQYYGYTF. CDR3 DNA sequence: TGTGCCAGCACCCCGAGGGGGCAGTACTATGGCTACACCTTC.

This CDR3 is CASSRQGTEAFF. In DNA, the CDR3 is TGTGCCAGTAGTCGACAAGGCACTGAAGCTTTCTTT. V usage is TRBV19 and J usage is TRBJ1-1; D uncertain. The V end lost 5 bases, the J end lost 4 bases, and 8 bases lay between the germline ends. Germline CDR1 is LNHDA and CDR2 is SQIVND (reference sequence). The CDR3 runs 12 residues.